This T cell receptor beta chain was observed in a study of tumor-infiltrating lymphocytes in oesophageal squamous cell carcinoma. TCRdb itself ran the PCR reads through MiXCR, one entry per CDR3 protein. In the table there are under 20,000 distinct CDR3 sequences, about 50% of which are singletons. A word on this clonotype: The conserved phenylalanine or tryptophan is not found at the CDR3 terminus, so this likely reflects a read error. The DNA is omitted, as the CDR3 cannot be located on it reliably, and the CDR3 follows TCRdb's listing.

Including both end residues, the CDR3 is 17 amino acids long. Per germline, CDR1 SGHTA and CDR2 FQGTGA. The chain carries TRBV7-3 and TRBJ2-6; the table names TRBD2, a call not compared with the DNA. The receptor's source is a male donor with esophageal squamous cell carcinoma. The specimen was esophageal tumor tissue. CDR3 sequence reads: CASSKGLAGQETQYFGA.